This T cell receptor (beta chain) was documented in a study of T cells in Graves' hyperthyroidism and ophthalmopathy. When ophthalmopathy did not progress within 18 months, Graves' hyperthyroidism was considered stable. PBMCs were obtained from 7.5 to 10 ml fresh peripheral blood. Amplification of TCR beta CDR3 regions was performed using RNA transcripts as template. The HTBI primer set served for first-round RT-PCR of the TCR CDR3. TCRdb re-called the multiplex PCR reads with MiXCR, one entry per CDR3 protein. The table lists about 320,000 distinct CDR3 sequences, approximately 15% of them singletons. This clonotype was recorded many times. This CDR3 region has 17 residues. V lost 2 bases to trimming and J lost 0 bases, with 16 bases between them.

This rearrangement joins TRBV12-3 or TRBV12-4 to TRBJ1-1; D perhaps matches TRBD1 (5 bases). The specimen sequenced was blood. The source of this sequence is a man aged 25 to 40 with Graves' hyperthyroidism. The CDR3 sequence is CASSLRLLGVVNTEAFF. The CDR3 nucleotides read TGTGCCAGCAGTTTACGTCTTCTGGGGGTAGTGAACACTGAAGCTTTCTTT.